This T cell receptor (beta chain) comes out of a study of T cell repertoires in aging, cancer and after chemotherapy. Rearranged V-D-J TRB sequences were amplified with a mixed TRB-A/B primer pool. In TCRdb, the multiplex PCR reads were re-called with MiXCR into one record per CDR3 protein. The profile shows a few thousand distinct CDR3 sequences, roughly 64% of them singletons. TCR beta rearrangements were amplified from peripheral blood genomic DNA. CDR3 length: 15 amino acids. V shed 6 bases and J 1 base; nucleotides not matched to a gene: 8. The chain combines TRBV12-3 or TRBV12-4 with TRBJ1-2; TRBD1 agrees at 7 bases. The receptor was isolated from a human donor with a solid tumor. Sequencing was done on a sample of blood. CDR3 amino acids: CASSPTGSLNYGYTF. CDR3 in DNA: TGTGCCAGCAGCCCGACAGGGTCCCTTAACTATGGCTACACCTTC.